Each of the 2 T cell receptor beta chains below was sequenced from the same sample in a study of CD8 T cells in ankylosing spondylitis. In TCRdb, the 5' RACE reads were re-called with MiXCR into one record per CDR3 protein. The table lists tens of thousands of distinct CDR3 sequences, 9.5% to 12% of them singletons. Sequencing was performed on blood, either unsorted or a sorted T cell fraction (not recorded which). The receptor source for this set is a male donor with ankylosing spondylitis or in good health (not recorded which).

This clonotype was counted at least ten times. V is TRBV28 and J is TRBJ1-4, with a possible D match to TRBD1 (5 bases). V gave up 6 bases and J gave up 8 bases, with 19 bases separating them. Per the germline V gene, CDR1 is MDHEN and CDR2 is SYDVKM. This CDR3 region has 15 residues. The DNA of the CDR3 is TGTGCCAGCAGGCCCTCGGGACGGGGAGAGGAAAAACTGTTTTTT. Amino acids: CASRPSGRGEEKLFF.

This clonotype was seen at least ten times. The chain has TRBV29-1 and TRBJ2-3; no clear D. Trimming pared 7 bases from V and 8 bases from J, leaving 16 bases between. CDR3 length: 12 residues. Germline CDR1 is SQVTM and CDR2 is ANQGSEA. DNA of the CDR3: TGCAGCGGTGGTCCGTCGTTGGGTACGCAGTATTTT. Protein product: CSGGPSLGTQYF.